The 9 T cell receptor beta chains below all came from one sample that was sequenced in a study of OX40 agonist ivuxolimab in advanced cancers. Only in-frame clones appear in the TCRdb table, and some are missing; sequencing was by immunoSEQ multiplex PCR. The data hold roughly 63,000 clones, with about 88% observed a single time. Specimen: CD4+ or CD8+ T cells sorted from blood, collected in a trial of the OX40 agonist ivuxolimab. These receptor sequences come from an adult with an advanced solid tumor such as melanoma, head and neck, liver or kidney cancer.

The V gene is TRBV28, the J gene TRBJ1-5, with D unresolved. Germline V lookup: CDR1 MDHEN, CDR2 SYDVKM. The V gene lost 6 bases and the J gene lost 0 bases, with 9 bases spanning the gap. The CDR3 length is 14 residues. DNA for the CDR3: TGTGCCAGCAGCCTTCGGGGTAGCAATCAGCCCCAGCATTTT. Protein: CASSLRGSNQPQHF. Based on the CDR3 plus reference TRBV28 and TRBJ1-5, the full variable domain is DVKVTQSSRYLVKRTGEKVFLECVQDMDHENMFWYRQDPGLGLRLIYFSYDVKMKEKGDIPEGYSVSREKKERFSLILESASTNQTSMYLCASSLRGSNQPQHFGDGTRLSIL.

The chain has TRBV12-5 and TRBJ2-4, with TRBD2 as a possible D gene (6 bases). Germline assignment: CDR1 LGHNT and CDR2 FRNRAP. The CDR3 has 22 amino acids. V was cut by 11 bases and J by 3 bases, with 41 bases left in between. The CDR3 DNA reads as TGTGCTCGGCACCGGCCCCTCGAGCCGACTAGGCACAAGGGTAGGATCAAAAACATTCAGTACTTC. Translating it yields CARHRPLEPTRHKGRIKNIQYF.

The chain recombines TRBV2 with TRBJ1-5, with a tentative D call TRBD1 (6 bases). CDR1 and CDR2 from the germline V gene are SNHLY and FYNNEI. The V end lost 11 bases, the J end lost 9 bases, and 20 bases lay between the germline ends. The CDR3 loop spans 13 amino acids. Here the CDR3 DNA reads TGTGCCGCCAATAGCATCGGGGGCCGGCCCCAGCATTTT. It specifies CAANSIGGRPQHF. Supplemented by reference TRBV2 and TRBJ1-5, the full variable domain reads EPEVTQTPSHQVTQMGQEVILRCVPISNHLYFYWYRQILGQKVEFLVSFYNNEISEKSEIFDDQFSVERPDGSNFTLKIRSTKLEDSAMYFCAANSIGGRPQHFGDGTRLSIL.

The V call is TRBV4-1, the J call TRBJ2-7; no clear D gene. The germline V gene encodes CDR1 MGHRA and CDR2 YSYEKL. The CDR3 has 13 residues. Trimming left V 1 base short and J 0 bases short, with 4 bases between. CDR3: CASSQVGSYEQYF. The CDR3 nucleotides read TGCGCCAGCAGCCAAGTCGGCTCCTACGAGCAGTACTTC.

This clone appeared once. The chain carries TRBV19 and TRBJ2-1; 7 nucleotides line up with TRBD1. Per germline, CDR1 LNHDA and CDR2 SQIVND (reference sequence). The J segment lost 7 bases and the V segment lost 4 bases, leaving 10 bases of the junction unmatched. This CDR3 is 15 amino acids long. CDR3 in DNA: TGTGCCAGTAGTAGTTTCCGGGACAGCCCGAATGAGCAGTTCTTC. Translated, it gives CASSSFRDSPNEQFF.

The genes are TRBV13 and TRBJ2-3; a weak D match, TRBD2 (6 bases). Germline-derived CDR1 and CDR2 are PRHDT and FYEKMQ (reference sequence). The CDR3 sequence is 11 residues long. V was cut by 5 bases and J by 14 bases, with 14 bases left in between. CDR3 nucleotide sequence: TGTGCCAGCAGCACGGAGACTAGGCTGTATTTT. It codes for CASSTETRLYF.

In its sample, this clone was seen once. Other DNA variants within this sample encode the same CDR3. The gene calls are TRBV6-4 and TRBJ2-2; the match to TRBD1 covers 9 bases. Per germline, CDR1 MRHNA and CDR2 SNTAGT. This CDR3 is 16 amino acids long. V shed 3 bases, J shed 4 bases, and the junction held 6 bases outside the gene matches. The CDR3 region has the DNA TGTGCCAGCAGTGAAGGGACAGGGTCTTTCACCGGGGAGCTGTTTTTT. Amino acids: CASSEGTGSFTGELFF.

The J gene is TRBJ1-4, the V gene TRBV2; tentative D call: TRBD1 (6 bases). There are 17 residues in the CDR3. Germline-derived CDR1 and CDR2 are SNHLY and FYNNEI. Trimming cost V 4 bases and J 6 bases, with 21 bases left between them. The CDR3 spells CASSVDPTGTLDEKLFF. The CDR3, as DNA: TGTGCCAGCAGTGTTGACCCCACCGGGACATTAGATGAAAAACTGTTTTTT.

V gene TRBV9 combines with J gene TRBJ2-7; D is tentatively TRBD1 or TRBD2 (5 bases each). The CDR3 totals 12 residues. The germline V gene has CDR1 SGDLS and CDR2 YYNGEE. The V end lost 7 bases, the J end lost 3 bases, and 11 bases lay between the germline ends. The CDR3 loop is CASRGTGYEQYF. CDR3 DNA sequence: TGTGCCAGCCGAGGGACGGGCTACGAGCAGTACTTC.